This record covers a single TCR beta chain. Its antigen is still unknown. This entry comes from a study of regulatory T cells in long-lasting Graves disease. Turning to the study itself: Newly diagnosed Graves' patients took antithyroid drugs under 3 months.

Arm-PCR of CDR3 regions and iRepertoire HTBI primers were the basis on which TCR beta libraries were built. In the study's own analysis: Among the samples, around 60 TRBV and some 13 TRBJ segments were identified. TCRdb independently ran MiXCR on the multiplex PCR reads; one entry per CDR3 protein. The V and J calls were determined by TCRdb, not by the authors. The sample includes 300,000 to 450,000 distinct CDR3 sequences, less than 20% seen only once; the top ten take about 24%. CDR1 and CDR2 from the germline V gene are LNHNV and YYDKDF (reference sequence). With 1 base clipped from V and 7 bases from J, the junction kept 7 bases outside the gene matches. The CDR3 sequence is 16 residues long. Time point indicated: newly diagnosed GD, antithyroid drugs for less than 3 months. RNA extracted from PBMCs served as the sequencing template. Recruitment took place at an endocrinology department in Xi'an, China.

Regarding the study as a whole: It was in persistent disease that TRBV28, TRBJ1-2 and TRBJ2-5 were favored.

This receptor was taken from a female donor with Graves disease. The input for sequencing was peripheral blood mononuclear cells (PBMCs), taken at new diagnosis, from a patient treated with antithyroid drugs. J is TRBJ2-2 and V is TRBV15; 9 bases are a match to TRBD1. The CDR3 sequence is CATSRVGTGTGGELFF. The CDR3 DNA sequence: TGTGCCACCAGCAGAGTCGGGACAGGGACGGGCGGGGAGCTGTTTTTT.